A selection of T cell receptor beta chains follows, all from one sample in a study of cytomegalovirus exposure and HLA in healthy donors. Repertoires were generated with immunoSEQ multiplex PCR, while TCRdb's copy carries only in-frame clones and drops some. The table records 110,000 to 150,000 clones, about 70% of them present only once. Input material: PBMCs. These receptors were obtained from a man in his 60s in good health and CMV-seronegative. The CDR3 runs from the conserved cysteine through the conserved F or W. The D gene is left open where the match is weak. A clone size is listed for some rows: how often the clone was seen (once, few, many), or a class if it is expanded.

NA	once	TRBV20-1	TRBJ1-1	TGCAGTGCGGATCGGGACACTGAAGCTTTCTTT	CSADRDTEAFF
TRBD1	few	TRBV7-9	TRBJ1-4	TGTGCCAGCAGCCGGGGACAGGGGTTTGAAAAACTGTTTTTT	CASSRGQGFEKLFF
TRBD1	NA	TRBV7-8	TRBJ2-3	TGTGCCAGCAGCCCCCAGGGGGCTCCGAGGGGCACAGATACGCAGTATTTT	CASSPQGAPRGTDTQYF
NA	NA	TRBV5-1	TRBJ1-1	TGCGCCAGCAGTGTAGGATCAGCAATTGACTTATGGGAAGCTTTCTTT	CASSVGSAIDLWEAFF
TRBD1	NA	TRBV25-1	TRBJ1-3	TGTGCCAGCAGTGCTAAAACAGGGGCTCTAGAGAGAAACACCATATATTTT	CASSAKTGALERNTIYF
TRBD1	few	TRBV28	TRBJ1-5	TGTGCCAGCAGTACGTCCGGGACAGACCTTAATCAGCCCCAGCATTTT	CASSTSGTDLNQPQHF
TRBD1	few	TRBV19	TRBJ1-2	TGTGCCAGTAGTATCCGGACAGGGGTGAATGGCTACACCTTC	CASSIRTGVNGYTF
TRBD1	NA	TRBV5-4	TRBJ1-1	TGTGCCAGCAGCCTGGACAGGGGCGACACTGAAGCTTTCTTT	CASSLDRGDTEAFF
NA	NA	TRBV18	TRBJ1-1	TGTGCCAGCTCACCTCCGGGAAACACTGAAGCTTTCTTT	CASSPPGNTEAFF
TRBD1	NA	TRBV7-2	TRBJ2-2	TGTGCCAGCAGCCTGACAGGGGCCAACACCGGGGAGCTGTTTTTT	CASSLTGANTGELFF
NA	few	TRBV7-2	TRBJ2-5	TGTGCCAGCAGCTTCGACCGAGGAGTAGGAGAGACCCAGTACTTC	CASSFDRGVGETQYF
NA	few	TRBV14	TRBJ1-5	TGTGCCAGCAGCCAAGATTACAGGTCACCCCAGCATTTT	CASSQDYRSPQHF
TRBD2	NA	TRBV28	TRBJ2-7	TGTGCCAGCAGTGGAACGACCCGTCGGGTAGCGGGAGTGGGGGTCTACGAGCAGTACTTC	CASSGTTRRVAGVGVYEQYF
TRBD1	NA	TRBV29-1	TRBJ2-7	TGCAGCGTTCAACTACCGACAGGGGGAAGCGAGCAGTACTTC	CSVQLPTGGSEQYF
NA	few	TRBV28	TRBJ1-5	TGTGCCAGCAGTTCCTTCCTTGGACTCAGGAATCAGCCCCAGCATTTT	CASSSFLGLRNQPQHF
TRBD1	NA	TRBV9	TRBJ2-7	TGTGCCAGCAGCGTAGGGACAGGGGCTTCCTACGAGCAGTACTTC	CASSVGTGASYEQYF